This entry describes one TCR beta chain. Looked up from germline, CDR1 is LNHDA and CDR2 is SQIVND (reference sequence). The CDR3 runs 16 residues. V trimming: 6 bases; J trimming: 5 bases; junction bases outside the gene matches: 10. The data derive from a study of blood T cell repertoires in COVID-19. Looking at the study overall: Sites in the United States, Italy and Spain provided acute and convalescent COVID-19 samples. PBMCs, B-cell-depleted T cells, or T cells provided the cDNA or gDNA that made up the material.

Original methodology: Amplification with reference gene primers provided the estimates of nucleated cell counts. Profiled with immunoSEQ multiplex PCR; TCRdb holds only in-frame clones, not every one. The V and J calls and the clone size are those of that table, but D and trimming were determined from the DNA. The sample holds some 250,000 clones, roughly 87% seen once. Material for sequencing was peripheral blood. The receptor comes from a human donor in a cohort sampled during active COVID-19. This chain connects TRBV19 to TRBJ1-5, with 10 bases that match TRBD1. CDR3 bases: TGTGCCAGTAGATACGGACAGGGGGGTATCTATCAGCCCCAGCATTTT. This gives the protein CASRYGQGGIYQPQHF.